Below, 29 T cell receptor beta chains from the same sample are listed, as sequenced in a study of T cells in women clearing cervical HPV infection. Sequencing used immunoSEQ multiplex PCR; TCRdb keeps in-frame clones, though not all of them. The sample has over 20,000 clones, and its top ten clones hold under 10%. Material: blood buffy coat. The source is a woman between 18 and 70 years old with a cervical HPV16 infection that either progressed to CIN3+ or cleared (not recorded which).

In regard to this clone: The observed sequence ends 3 residues before the CDR3 terminus, with the missing tail filled in from the germline J gene. V gene TRBV7-6 combines with J gene TRBJ2-2; 9 bases are shared with TRBD2. CDR1 and CDR2 (germline): SGHVS, FNYEAQ. The CDR3 contains 16 residues. The trim removed 4 bases at V and 6 bases at J, leaving 9 bases unmatched. CDR3 in amino acids: CASSSLYRTSAGELFF. Partial CDR3 DNA: TGTGCCAGCAGCTCACTCTACCGGACTAGCGCCGGGGAG.

On this clone: The read ends 3 residues before the CDR3 terminus; that terminus is restored from the germline J gene. The rearrangement joins TRBV5-1 to TRBJ1-1; tentatively, D is TRBD1 (5 bases). CDR1 is SGHRS, CDR2 YFSETQ, per germline. V was pared by 4 bases and J by 6 bases, with 25 bases between. This CDR3 spans 17 amino acids. The covered CDR3 bases are TGCGCCAGCAGCGTGGATTTCGGGGGAGGGCCACTAGCTGAA. It encodes CASSVDFGGGPLAE. The CDR3 as a whole reads CASSVDFGGGPLAEAFF.

A note on this clone: Coverage ceases 3 residues before the CDR3 finishes, and the germline J gene fills in the end. This chain links TRBV18 with TRBJ1-1; possible D gene TRBD1, 5 bases. Germline CDR1 reads KGHSH; CDR2 reads LQKENI. The CDR3 has 14 amino acids. V shed 4 bases and J shed 3 bases, with 12 bases lying between them. The CDR3 protein is CASSRGDWDTEAFF. CDR3 DNA (partial): TGTGCCAGCTCACGGGGGGACTGGGACACTGAA. The variable domain in full, completed from reference TRBV18 and TRBJ1-1, reads NAGVMQNPRHLVRRRGQEARLRCSPMKGHSHVYWYRQLPEEGLKFMVYLQKENIIDESGMPKERFSAEFPKEGPSILRIQQVVRGDSAAYFCASSRGDWDTEAFFGQGTRLTVV.

As regards this clone: Read data end 3 residues before the CDR3 end; the end is taken from the germline J gene. The chain employs TRBV6-1 and TRBJ2-3, with 10 bases that match TRBD2. J gave up 1 base and V 2 bases, and 6 bases lay outside the gene matches. CDR3 size: 17 residues. From germline, CDR1 is MNHNS and CDR2 SASEGT. This chain's CDR3 is CASSELAGDSGTDTQYF. The sequenced part of the CDR3 DNA is TGTGCCAGCAGTGAACTAGCGGGAGACTCGGGCACAGATACG.

Comment on this clone: The read finishes 3 residues shy of the CDR3 end, and the germline J gene is used to complete it. The rearrangement uses TRBV10-3 and TRBJ1-2; maybe TRBD1 (6 bases). The CDR3 runs to 13 residues. CDR1 and CDR2 from the germline V gene are ENHRY and SYGVKD. Deletions cut 4 bases from V and 3 bases from J, with 9 bases between. CDR3 sequence reads: CAISGTEDYGYTF. The sequenced CDR3 bases are TGTGCCATCAGTGGGACAGAAGACTATGGC.

To note about this clone: The read terminates 3 residues before the CDR3 end, so the remaining end is supplied by the germline J gene. The chain combines TRBV7-8 with TRBJ2-7; D not resolved. Trimming took off 1 base at V and 3 bases at J, with 19 bases between the two ends. Germline assignment: CDR1 SGHVS and CDR2 FQNEAQ. The CDR3 has 17 amino acids. The CDR3 loop is CASSLVSFRSTLYEQYF. Partial CDR3 DNA: TGTGCCAGCAGCTTAGTGAGTTTTCGTTCAACTCTCTACGAG.

Turning to this clone: Read coverage stops 3 residues before the CDR3 terminus; the germline J gene supplies the remainder. The chain carries TRBV20-1 and TRBJ2-1; 9 bases are shared with TRBD1. The CDR3 is 17 residues long. Losses at the gene ends were 0 bases for V and 6 bases for J; bases not matched to a gene: 12. CDR1 and CDR2 from the germline V gene are DFQATT and SNEGSKA (reference sequence). The CDR3 spells CSARDPSGTGTFNEQFF. The CDR3 DNA, read in part, is TGCAGTGCTAGAGACCCCTCCGGGACAGGGACCTTCAATGAG.

As concerns this clone: The read gets to within 3 residues of the CDR3 end, and the germline J gene fills in the rest. This sequence joins TRBV5-1 and TRBJ2-3; TRBD2 matches at 10 bases. The CDR3 contains 15 residues. Germline loops: CDR1 SGHRS, CDR2 YFSETQ. Unmatched junction bases numbered 3, after V lost 4 bases and J lost 1 base. CDR3 residues: CASSGLAGGTDTQYF. Incomplete CDR3 DNA: TGCGCCAGCAGCGGTCTAGCGGGAGGCACAGATACG.

In the case of this clone: The read falls 3 residues short of the CDR3 end, and the missing part is taken from the germline J gene. The J gene is TRBJ2-1, the V gene TRBV23-1; tentatively, D is TRBD2 (7 bases). TRBV23-1 qualifies as an ORF whose function is uncertain. This CDR3 is built from 15 residues. V was cut by 11 bases and J by 5 bases, with 22 bases left in between. The CDR3 bases that were read are TGCGCCGGTCGGGGGGTTCAGGGGTGCCACAATGAG. As protein: CAGRGVQGCHNE. The CDR3 in its entirety is CAGRGVQGCHNEQFF.

In regard to this clone: Sequencing ends 3 residues short of the CDR3 end; the germline J gene provides the rest. This sequence joins TRBV10-1 and TRBJ2-3, with D tentatively TRBD1 (6 bases). This CDR3 is built from 12 residues. The germline V gene has CDR1 WNHNN and CDR2 SYGVQD (reference sequence). CDR3 region: CASSSDSGTQYF. CDR3 bases read: TGCGCCAGCAGTTCGGACAGCGGCACG.

Comments on this clone: The DNA ends 3 residues before the CDR3 does, and the rest of the CDR3 is filled in from the germline J gene. The chain joins TRBV7-3 to TRBJ2-7; 8 bases map to TRBD1. Per the germline V gene, CDR1 is SGHTA and CDR2 is FQGTGA. The CDR3 extends over 13 amino acids. The trim removed 5 bases at V and 6 bases at J, leaving 6 bases unmatched. CDR3 bases read: TGTGCCAGCAGCGCTCGGACAGGGTCCGAG. Protein sequence: CASSARTGSE. The whole CDR3 protein is CASSARTGSEQYF.

Of note for this clone: Coverage ceases 3 residues before the CDR3 finishes, and the germline J gene fills in the end. This sequence joins TRBV5-4 and TRBJ1-1; D is perhaps TRBD1 (5 bases). This CDR3 region has 15 residues. The V and J ends lost 0 bases and 1 base respectively, with 10 bases between them. Germline V gene data show CDR1 as SGHNT and CDR2 as YYREEE (reference sequence). CDR3 amino acids: CASSLEGSGNTEAFF. CDR3 bases read: TGTGCCAGCAGCTTGGAGGGGTCGGGGAACACTGAA.

As to this clone: The CDR3 is cut off 3 residues early in the read; its end comes from the germline J gene. The chain recombines TRBV7-9 with TRBJ1-1; the D gene is possibly TRBD1 (5 bases). CDR1 and CDR2 (germline): SEHNR, FQNEAQ (reference sequence). The CDR3 has 13 amino acids. The CDR3 loop is CASSEGVALEAFF. The part of the CDR3 DNA that was read is TGTGCCAGCAGCGAAGGGGTAGCCCTGGAA.

In regard to this clone: The sequence runs out 3 residues before the end of the CDR3; the remainder is reconstructed from the germline J gene. This rearrangement joins TRBV5-1 to TRBJ2-5; D is tentatively TRBD1 or TRBD2 (6 bases each). Trimming took 4 bases from V and 5 from J, leaving 12 bases between them. Germline V gene lookup returns CDR1 SGHRS and CDR2 YFSETQ. The CDR3 runs to 13 residues. CDR3 bases read: TGCGCCAGCAGCGTACAGGGAGGTGAGACC. Protein product: CASSVQGGET. The entire CDR3 reads CASSVQGGETQYF.

Notes on this clone: The read ends 3 residues shy of where the CDR3 ends; the end is completed using the germline J gene. The chain employs TRBV5-1 and TRBJ2-3; D remains ambiguous. The CDR3 is 12 amino acids. Trimming took 4 bases from V and 4 from J, leaving 7 bases between them. The germline V gene encodes CDR1 SGHRS and CDR2 YFSETQ. The CDR3 DNA, read in part, is TGCGCCAGCAGCCTAGAGGCAGATACG. Amino acids: CASSLEADT. The complete CDR3 reads CASSLEADTQYF.

Regarding this clone: With the read ending 3 residues before the CDR3 end, the germline J gene is used to fill in that end. This rearrangement joins TRBV7-2 to TRBJ1-1; 8 nucleotides agree with TRBD1. The CDR3 is 16 residues long. Germline values: CDR1 SGHTA, CDR2 FQGNSA. V shed 0 bases and J 1 base; nucleotides not matched to a gene: 4. The CDR3 loop reads CASSLAFGQGNTEAFF. Partial CDR3 DNA: TGTGCCAGCAGCTTAGCCTTCGGACAGGGGAACACTGAA.

As for this clone: The read terminates 3 residues before the CDR3 end, so the remaining end is supplied by the germline J gene. J is TRBJ1-3 and V is TRBV30; D call uncertain. The CDR3 totals 16 residues. Between the trimmed V and J ends, which lost 3 bases and 2 bases, there was a span of 17 bases. Germline CDR1 GTSNPN, CDR2 SVGIG (reference sequence). The CDR3 is CAWSQRIRTTGNTIYF. Incomplete CDR3 DNA: TGTGCCTGGAGCCAGCGGATTCGAACTACTGGAAACACC.

This clone registers medium-sized (0.01 to 0.1%) by frequency. The DNA ends 3 residues before the CDR3 does, and the rest of the CDR3 is filled in from the germline J gene. This rearrangement joins TRBV5-6 to TRBJ2-1; possible D gene TRBD1, 6 bases. Per germline, CDR1 SGHDT and CDR2 YYEEEE. V was trimmed by 0 bases and J by 7 bases, leaving 14 bases between them. The CDR3 is made up of 15 amino acids. The CDR3 bases that were read are TGTGCCAGCAGCTTGGTTTCAGGGGTGGTGAATGAG. It codes for CASSLVSGVVNE. The full CDR3 is CASSLVSGVVNEQFF.

Concerning this clone itself: The sequenced fragment ends 3 residues before the CDR3 boundary, so the rest is inferred from the germline J gene. The chain recombines TRBV6-2 or TRBV6-3 with TRBJ1-2; 7 bases line up with TRBD1. Germline V lookup: CDR1 MNHEY, CDR2 SVGEGT. V shed 7 bases and J 4 bases; nucleotides not matched to a gene: 18. The CDR3 spans 17 residues. CDR3 sequence reads: CASTMAAGTVNVYGYTF. The CDR3 bases that were read are TGTGCCAGCACTATGGCGGCCGGGACAGTTAACGTCTATGGC.

With regard to this clone: The read gets to within 3 residues of the CDR3 end, and the germline J gene fills in the rest. This chain links TRBV12-3 or TRBV12-4 with TRBJ1-1; 7 nucleotides line up with TRBD1. Trimming at V came to 6 bases and at J to 3 bases, leaving 7 bases not matched to a gene. CDR3 length: 14 residues. This chain's CDR3 is CASSYDRVYTEAFF. CDR3 bases read: TGTGCCAGCAGCTACGACAGGGTGTACACTGAA.

The DNA read from the CDR3 is TGCAGTGCTAGAGAATCCAGCGGGGCATACTCCTACGAG. Its protein is CSARESSGAYSYE. The whole CDR3 protein reads CSARESSGAYSYEQYF. The chain is built from TRBV20-1 and TRBJ2-7, with 7 bases that match TRBD2. The sequenced fragment ends 3 residues before the CDR3 boundary, so the rest is inferred from the germline J gene. Per the germline V gene, CDR1 is DFQATT and CDR2 is SNEGSKA (reference sequence). V lost 0 bases to trimming and J lost 0 bases; unmatched junction nucleotides: 8. This CDR3 contains 16 residues.

Points on this clone: The read ends 3 residues before the CDR3 terminus; that terminus is restored from the germline J gene. The chain uses TRBV9 and TRBJ2-3; TRBD1 matches 9 bases. CDR1 is SGDLS, CDR2 YYNGEE, per germline. The CDR3 has 21 residues. Unmatched junction bases numbered 17, after V lost 0 bases and J lost 0 bases. The part of the CDR3 DNA that was read is TGTGCCAGCAGCGTAGGGAGGGGGGGCTACCGGGACAGGGAGAGCACAGATACG. Translation gives CASSVGRGGYRDRESTDT. The full-length CDR3 reads as CASSVGRGGYRDRESTDTQYF.

Regarding this clone: The read ends 3 residues early relative to the CDR3; the germline J gene fills the gap. The rearrangement links TRBV18 to TRBJ2-1; 8 positions agree with TRBD2. V lost 3 bases and J lost 9; bases outside the gene matches: 4. The CDR3 consists of 13 residues. Germline V lookup: CDR1 KGHSH, CDR2 LQKENI. CDR3 bases read: TGTGCCAGCTCACCGGGACTAGAGGGTGAG. It yields the protein CASSPGLEGE. The whole CDR3 sequence reads CASSPGLEGEQFF.

On this clone: The CDR3 extends 3 residues past the end of the read, so its final part is completed from the germline J gene. This chain uses TRBV14 with TRBJ2-1; 11 bases map to TRBD1. This CDR3 comprises 15 residues. V lost 5 bases, J lost 4 bases, and 4 bases stayed unmatched. Germline values: CDR1 SGHDN, CDR2 FVKESK. CDR3: CASSEDRGRYNEQFF. CDR3 DNA (partial): TGTGCCAGCAGCGAGGACAGGGGGCGGTACAATGAG.

About this clone itself: The observed sequence ends 3 residues before the CDR3 terminus, with the missing tail filled in from the germline J gene. The V gene is TRBV5-4, the J gene TRBJ2-5; 14 positions match TRBD2. Germline V gene sequence: CDR1 SGHNT, CDR2 YYREEE (reference sequence). This CDR3 comprises 15 residues. After removal of 5 bases from V and 3 bases from J, the junction contained 3 bases not matched to a gene. CDR3 protein: CASRLTSGREETQYF. CDR3 DNA (partial): TGTGCCAGCAGGTTGACTAGCGGGAGGGAAGAGACC.

As to this clone: The read falls 3 residues short of the CDR3 end, and the missing part is taken from the germline J gene. This chain joins TRBV18 and TRBJ2-4; 7 nucleotides line up with TRBD1. The CDR3 length is 16 residues. CDR1 and CDR2 from the germline V gene are KGHSH and LQKENI. The part of the CDR3 DNA that was read is TGTGCCAGCTCACCACCCGACAGGGCACCGAACTATGGT. Translated: CASSPPDRAPNYG. In full, the CDR3 is CASSPPDRAPNYGQYF.

For this clone: The read ends 3 residues before the CDR3 terminus; that terminus is restored from the germline J gene. V usage is TRBV7-2 and J usage is TRBJ1-3; D remains unclear. The ends were cut back, 6 bases at V and 0 bases at J, with 6 bases in the middle. This CDR3 has 13 residues. Germline assignment: CDR1 SGHTA and CDR2 FQGNSA. CDR3 bases read: TGTGCCAGCAGTTCTATCTCTGGAAACACC. It encodes CASSSISGNT. The complete CDR3 protein is CASSSISGNTIYF. Filled out from reference TRBV7-2 and TRBJ1-3, the complete variable domain reads GAGVSQSPSNKVTEKGKDVELRCDPISGHTALYWYRQSLGQGLEFLIYFQGNSAPDKSGLPSDRFSAERTGGSVSTLTIQRTQQEDSAVYLCASSSISGNTIYFGEGSWLTVV.

Note on this clone: Read sequence stops 3 residues before the CDR3 end, and the germline J gene provides the missing end. The rearrangement uses TRBV5-1 and TRBJ2-1; 12 positions agree with TRBD2. From germline, CDR1 is SGHRS and CDR2 YFSETQ. The CDR3 runs to 15 residues. With 4 bases clipped from V and 8 bases from J, the junction kept 7 bases outside the gene matches. The part of the CDR3 DNA that was read is TGCGCCAGCAGCCCTCTGACTAGCGGGGGCCATGAG. It yields the protein CASSPLTSGGHE. The entire CDR3 sequence reads CASSPLTSGGHEQFF.

Of note for this clone: The sequenced fragment ends 3 residues before the CDR3 boundary, so the rest is inferred from the germline J gene. The chain is built from TRBV5-1 and TRBJ2-5; no definite D call. Germline CDR1 is SGHRS and CDR2 is YFSETQ. V was shortened by 0 bases and J by 5 bases, with 11 bases between the two germline ends. This CDR3 is 14 amino acids long. The sequenced part of the CDR3 DNA is TGCGCCAGCAGCTTGGTAATGGCCGGGGAGACC. It is translated as CASSLVMAGET. From start to end, the CDR3 is CASSLVMAGETQYF.